The 13 T cell receptor beta chains in this list originate from one sample, sequenced in a study of shared clonotypes between healthy human individuals. Using immunoSEQ multiplex PCR, the repertoire was profiled, and TCRdb retains in-frame clones only, with some absent. The sample shows about 980,000 clones, over 75% of them seen only once. The sequencing sample was made of memory CD4+ T cells sorted from blood. This sample's subset: CD45RA-negative fraction. These receptors were taken from a man aged 18 to 30 in good health.

This clone was detected only a few times. A read error may explain this, as a much larger clone is one base away. CDR3 nucleotides: TGTGCCAGCAAGGAAAACTACGAGCAGTACTTC. Its translation: CASKENYEQYF. The chain carries TRBV2 and TRBJ2-7, with D hard to call. The CDR3 consists of 11 residues. The V end lost 7 bases, the J end lost 3 bases, and 7 bases lay between the germline ends. Germline V gene data show CDR1 as SNHLY and CDR2 as FYNNEI.

About this clone itself: Other DNA variants within this sample encode the same CDR3. The chain links TRBV19 to TRBJ2-5; D gene ambiguous. The CDR3 contains 12 residues. Trimming cost V 3 bases and J 4 bases, with 6 bases left between them. Germline V CDR1 and CDR2: LNHDA, SQIVND (reference sequence). CDR3 in amino acids: CASSIGRETQYF. CDR3 bases: TGTGCCAGTAGTATTGGAAGAGAGACCCAGTACTTC. The whole variable domain, filled in from reference TRBV19 and TRBJ2-5, reads DGGITQSPKYLFRKEGQNVTLSCEQNLNHDAMYWYRQDPGQGLRLIYYSQIVNDFQKGDIAEGYSVSREKKESFPLTVTSAQKNPTAFYLCASSIGRETQYFGPGTRLLVL.

For this clone: The sample holds other DNA sequences that translate to the same CDR3. V gene TRBV30 combines with J gene TRBJ1-5; D is perhaps TRBD1 (6 bases). The CDR3 runs 14 residues. Germline assignment: CDR1 GTSNPN and CDR2 SVGIG (reference sequence). Deletions cut 3 bases from V and 2 bases from J, with 11 bases between. The CDR3 sequence: CAWSVKGGNQPQHF. CDR3 nucleotides: TGTGCCTGGAGCGTCAAGGGGGGCAATCAGCCCCAGCATTTT. Full variable domain (outside the CDR3, taken from reference TRBV30 and TRBJ1-5): SQTIHQWPATLVQPVGSPLSLECTVEGTSNPNLYWYRQAAGRGLQLLFYSVGIGQISSEVPQNLSASRPQDRQFILSSKKLLLSDSGFYLCAWSVKGGNQPQHFGDGTRLSIL.

V usage is TRBV4-2 and J usage is TRBJ1-6; D gene uncertain. Germline values: CDR1 LGHNA, CDR2 YNFKEQ. The CDR3 sequence is 13 residues long. V was pared by 0 bases and J by 13 bases, with 10 bases between. The CDR3 here is CASSQDLDGPLHF. The CDR3 nucleotides are TGTGCCAGCAGCCAAGATTTGGACGGTCCCCTCCACTTT.

This chain connects TRBV7-8 to TRBJ1-1; unclear D gene. This CDR3 has 15 residues. Germline CDR1 is SGHVS and CDR2 is FQNEAQ. V was trimmed by 1 base and J by 1 base, leaving 10 bases between them. The CDR3 sequence is CASSLVQTSNTEAFF. As DNA, the CDR3 is TGTGCCAGCAGCTTAGTTCAGACATCGAACACTGAAGCTTTCTTT. The variable domain in full, with the rest retrieved from reference TRBV7-8 and TRBJ1-1, is GAGVSQSPRYKVAKRGQDVALRCDPISGHVSLFWYQQALGQGPEFLTYFQNEAQLDKSGLPSDRFFAERPEGSVSTLKIQRTQQEDSAVYLCASSLVQTSNTEAFFGQGTRLTVV.

The CDR3 DNA reads as TGTGCCAGCAGTAACAGAGTGAACACCGGGGAGCTGTTTTTT. Protein sequence: CASSNRVNTGELFF. The genes are TRBV2 and TRBJ2-2; D remains ambiguous. Germline V lookup: CDR1 SNHLY, CDR2 FYNNEI. V lost 5 bases, J lost 1 base, and 8 bases lay in between. The CDR3 extends over 14 amino acids. The full variable domain, with the rest looked up from reference TRBV2 and TRBJ2-2, is EPEVTQTPSHQVTQMGQEVILRCVPISNHLYFYWYRQILGQKVEFLVSFYNNEISEKSEIFDDQFSVERPDGSNFTLKIRSTKLEDSAMYFCASSNRVNTGELFFGEGSRLTVL.

This chain connects TRBV25-1 to TRBJ1-1, with 8 bases identical to TRBD1. Germline CDR1 reads MGHDK; CDR2 reads SYGVNS. The CDR3 loop spans 14 amino acids. Germline trimming cut 7 bases from V and 0 bases from J; bases unmatched to any gene: 4. As DNA, the CDR3 is TGTGCCAGCATCCCAGGGGGCGTGAACACTGAAGCTTTCTTT. Its protein is CASIPGGVNTEAFF.

This chain joins TRBV5-1 and TRBJ2-2, with 8 bases lining up with TRBD1. V was pared by 4 bases and J by 1 base, with 6 bases of the junction left unmatched. This CDR3 is built from 16 residues. Germline CDR1 and CDR2: SGHRS and YFSETQ. CDR3 sequence reads: CASSDPGTGNTGELFF. In DNA form, the CDR3 reads TGCGCCAGCAGCGACCCCGGGACAGGGAACACCGGGGAGCTGTTTTTT.

The chain joins TRBV7-3 to TRBJ2-1; TRBD1 or TRBD2 may be the D gene (5 bases each). CDR3 length: 12 amino acids. V gave up 4 bases and J gave up 10 bases, with 11 bases separating them. CDR1 is SGHTA and CDR2 is FQGTGA in the germline V gene. CDR3 bases: TGTGCCAGCAGCTCGGGACGACTCGAGCAGTTCTTC. It is translated as CASSSGRLEQFF. Full variable domain (rest looked up from reference TRBV7-3 and TRBJ2-1): GAGVSQTPSNKVTEKGKYVELRCDPISGHTALYWYRQSLGQGPEFLIYFQGTGAADDSGLPNDRFFAVRPEGSVSTLKIQRTERGDSAVYLCASSSGRLEQFFGPGTRLTVL.

This clone was counted once. The chain joins TRBV5-4 to TRBJ1-6; D is undetermined. V was trimmed by 6 bases and J by 9 bases, leaving 22 bases between them. CDR1 and CDR2 (germline): SGHNT, YYREEE (reference sequence). The CDR3 is 16 residues long. The CDR3 nucleotides are TGTGCCAGCACCGTCACTGGGGAATTACGCGGTTCACCCCTCCACTTT. Translated: CASTVTGELRGSPLHF.

Comment on this clone: Other DNA variants within this sample encode the same CDR3. The chain combines TRBV11-3 with TRBJ2-7; D is undetermined. The CDR3 totals 12 residues. Trimming removed 5 bases from V and 4 bases from J, with 9 bases in between. Germline V gene data show CDR1 as SGHNT and CDR2 as YENEEA. CDR3 amino acids: CASSPGGYEQYF. CDR3 DNA: TGTGCCAGCAGCCCGGGTGGTTACGAGCAGTACTTC.

J is TRBJ1-5 and V is TRBV6-6; 7 positions agree with TRBD1. Trimming took 2 bases from V and 3 from J; bases not matched to a gene: 4. The germline gives CDR1 MNHNY, CDR2 SVGAGI (reference sequence). There are 15 residues in the CDR3. CDR3: CASSYIQGFNQPQHF. The CDR3, as DNA: TGTGCCAGCAGTTACATACAGGGGTTCAATCAGCCCCAGCATTTT.

Written as DNA, the CDR3 is TGTGCCTGGAAGAGGGGACAGGGGAGGACTAGCGGAACCTACGAGCAGTACTTC. Translating it yields CAWKRGQGRTSGTYEQYF. The chain combines TRBV30 with TRBJ2-5; D is perhaps TRBD1 or TRBD2 (10 bases each). The assigned J gene may be wrong: the sequence end matches TRBJ2-7 better. CDR3 length: 18 amino acids. The germline V gene encodes CDR1 GTSNPN and CDR2 SVGIG (reference sequence).